The rows below give T cell receptor beta chains drawn from one sample of a study of response to subunit inactivated influenza vaccine. Using its own MiXCR run on the RT-PCR reads, TCRdb lists one record per CDR3 protein. The repertoire holds roughly 500,000 distinct CDR3 sequences, with about 17% as singletons. The sequencing here drew on CD4+ T cells sorted from PBMCs, taken less than 30 months after vaccination. All receptors come from a man aged 45-69 years who received an inactivated influenza vaccine. The CDR3 runs from the conserved cysteine through the conserved F or W. A D gene is named only where the DNA matches it firmly. Clone size is not always given. Where it is, it says once, few, many or a class for expanded clones.

v_call: TRBV6-1; d_call: .; j_call: TRBJ2-7; clone_size: .; cdr3_aa: CASGFSFNYEQYF; cdr3_nt: TGTGCCAGCGGGTTCAGCTTTAATTACGAGCAGTACTTC
v_call: TRBV20-1; d_call: TRBD1; j_call: TRBJ2-1; clone_size: .; cdr3_aa: CSATRGTGHNEQFF; cdr3_nt: TGCAGTGCGACCCGGGGGACAGGGCACAATGAGCAGTTCTTC
v_call: TRBV5-1; d_call: .; j_call: TRBJ2-2; clone_size: .; cdr3_aa: CASSLGTRGSRNTGELFF; cdr3_nt: TGCGCCAGCAGCTTGGGTACCCGGGGAAGTAGGAACACCGGGGAGCTGTTTTTT
v_call: TRBV7-2; d_call: TRBD1; j_call: TRBJ2-1; clone_size: few; cdr3_aa: CASRAGTGSYNEQFF; cdr3_nt: TGTGCCAGCAGGGCCGGGACAGGGTCATACAATGAGCAGTTCTTC
v_call: TRBV7-9; d_call: .; j_call: TRBJ2-3; clone_size: many; cdr3_aa: CASSLEGGSNTQYF; cdr3_nt: TGTGCCAGCAGCTTAGAAGGGGGGTCAAATACGCAGTATTTT
v_call: TRBV7-2; d_call: TRBD2; j_call: TRBJ2-3; clone_size: many; cdr3_aa: CASSLVGGGGDTQYF; cdr3_nt: TGTGCCAGCAGCTTAGTTGGCGGCGGGGGGGATACGCAGTATTTT
v_call: TRBV3-1; d_call: .; j_call: TRBJ1-5; clone_size: .; cdr3_aa: CASSQADQTRPQHF; cdr3_nt: TGTGCCAGCAGCCAAGCAGACCAGACCCGGCCCCAGCATTTT
v_call: TRBV7-2; d_call: .; j_call: TRBJ1-3; clone_size: .; cdr3_aa: CASSRVAGNTIYF; cdr3_nt: TGTGCCAGCAGTCGGGTTGCAGGAAACACCATATATTTT
v_call: TRBV28; d_call: .; j_call: TRBJ1-5; clone_size: few; cdr3_aa: CASSFLGLQRNQPQHF; cdr3_nt: TGTGCCAGCAGTTTTCTAGGCCTTCAAAGGAATCAGCCCCAGCATTTT
v_call: TRBV7-2; d_call: .; j_call: TRBJ2-7; clone_size: .; cdr3_aa: CASSFMAYEQYF; cdr3_nt: TGTGCCAGCAGCTTTATGGCCTACGAGCAGTACTTC
v_call: TRBV18; d_call: TRBD2; j_call: TRBJ2-1; clone_size: few; cdr3_aa: CASSPPSLAGGRGEQFF; cdr3_nt: TGTGCCAGCTCACCACCAAGCCTAGCGGGAGGGCGGGGTGAGCAGTTCTTC
v_call: TRBV5-6; d_call: .; j_call: TRBJ2-3; clone_size: few; cdr3_aa: CASSLFNKGTDTQYF; cdr3_nt: TGTGCCAGCAGCTTATTTAACAAGGGCACAGATACGCAGTATTTT
v_call: TRBV5-1; d_call: TRBD1; j_call: TRBJ1-3; clone_size: .; cdr3_aa: CASSYTGTEGNTIYF; cdr3_nt: TGCGCCAGCAGCTACACCGGGACAGAGGGAAACACCATATATTTT
v_call: TRBV9; d_call: .; j_call: TRBJ1-4; clone_size: .; cdr3_aa: CASSEAATNEKLFF; cdr3_nt: TGTGCCAGCAGCGAGGCTGCAACTAATGAAAAACTGTTTTTT
v_call: TRBV11-2; d_call: .; j_call: TRBJ2-2; clone_size: few; cdr3_aa: CASSTTQGFGELFF; cdr3_nt: TGTGCCAGCAGCACGACACAGGGTTTCGGGGAGCTGTTTTTT
v_call: TRBV4-2; d_call: TRBD2; j_call: TRBJ2-3; clone_size: .; cdr3_aa: CASSRELAPTDTQYF; cdr3_nt: TGTGCCAGCAGCCGAGAACTAGCGCCCACAGATACGCAGTATTTT
v_call: TRBV5-1; d_call: TRBD2; j_call: TRBJ2-1; clone_size: few; cdr3_aa: CASSFAGGRYNEQFF; cdr3_nt: TGCGCCAGCAGCTTTGCGGGAGGGCGGTACAATGAGCAGTTCTTC
v_call: TRBV4-1; d_call: TRBD2; j_call: TRBJ2-3; clone_size: .; cdr3_aa: CASRLAETTDTQYF; cdr3_nt: TGCGCCAGCAGACTAGCGGAGACCACAGATACGCAGTATTTT
v_call: TRBV6-2/TRBV6-3; d_call: .; j_call: TRBJ2-7; clone_size: .; cdr3_aa: CASSSGVRLVEQYF; cdr3_nt: TGTGCCAGCAGTTCAGGGGTAAGATTGGTGGAGCAGTACTTC
v_call: TRBV7-2; d_call: .; j_call: TRBJ2-1; clone_size: .; cdr3_aa: CASSLAVPAEQFF; cdr3_nt: TGTGCCAGCAGCTTAGCGGTCCCGGCGGAGCAGTTCTTC
v_call: TRBV3-1; d_call: TRBD2; j_call: TRBJ2-1; clone_size: few; cdr3_aa: CASSQRWRTSGRRAYNEQFF; cdr3_nt: TGTGCCAGCAGCCAGCGATGGAGGACTAGCGGGAGGCGGGCCTACAATGAGCAGTTCTTC
v_call: TRBV21-1; d_call: .; j_call: TRBJ2-3; clone_size: few; cdr3_aa: CASSSERGVRADTQYF; cdr3_nt: TGTGCCAGCAGCTCCGAACGAGGAGTCAGGGCAGATACGCAGTATTTT
v_call: TRBV12-3/TRBV12-4; d_call: .; j_call: TRBJ2-7; clone_size: .; cdr3_aa: CASSLMRSSYEQYF; cdr3_nt: TGTGCCAGCAGTTTAATGAGAAGCTCCTACGAGCAGTACTTC
v_call: TRBV3-1; d_call: .; j_call: TRBJ2-1; clone_size: many; cdr3_aa: CASSREGGTSHSEQFF; cdr3_nt: TGTGCCAGCAGCCGCGAAGGGGGGACATCTCACTCTGAGCAGTTCTTC